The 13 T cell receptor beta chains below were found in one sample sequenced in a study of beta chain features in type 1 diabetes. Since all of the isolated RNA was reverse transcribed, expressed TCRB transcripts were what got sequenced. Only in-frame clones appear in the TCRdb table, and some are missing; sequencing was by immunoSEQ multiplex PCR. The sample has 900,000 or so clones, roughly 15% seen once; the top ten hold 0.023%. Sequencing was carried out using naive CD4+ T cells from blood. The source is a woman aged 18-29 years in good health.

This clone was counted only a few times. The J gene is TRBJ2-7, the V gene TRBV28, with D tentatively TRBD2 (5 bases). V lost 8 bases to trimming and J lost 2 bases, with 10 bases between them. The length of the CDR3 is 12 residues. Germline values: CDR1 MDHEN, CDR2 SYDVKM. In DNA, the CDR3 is TGTGCCAGCCTTGCCGGGACCTACGAGCAGTACTTC. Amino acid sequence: CASLAGTYEQYF.

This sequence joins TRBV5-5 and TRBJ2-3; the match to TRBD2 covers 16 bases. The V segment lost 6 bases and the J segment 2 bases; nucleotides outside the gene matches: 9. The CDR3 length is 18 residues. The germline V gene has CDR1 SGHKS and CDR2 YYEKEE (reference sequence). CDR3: CASTLLGLAGGPTDTQYF. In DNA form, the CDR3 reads TGTGCCAGCACCCTGCTGGGACTAGCGGGAGGGCCCACAGATACGCAGTATTTT.

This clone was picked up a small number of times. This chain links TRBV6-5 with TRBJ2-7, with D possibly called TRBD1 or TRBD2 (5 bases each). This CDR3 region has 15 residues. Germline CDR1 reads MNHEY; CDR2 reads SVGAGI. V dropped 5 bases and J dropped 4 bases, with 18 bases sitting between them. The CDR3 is CASSLGPPTGYEQYF. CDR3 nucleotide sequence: TGTGCCAGCAGTCTGGGACCGCCGACTGGGTACGAGCAGTACTTC.

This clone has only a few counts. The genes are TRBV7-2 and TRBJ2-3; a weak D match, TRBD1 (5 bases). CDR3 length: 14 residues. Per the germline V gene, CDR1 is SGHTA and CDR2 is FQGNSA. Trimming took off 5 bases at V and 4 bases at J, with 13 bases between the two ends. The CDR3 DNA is TGTGCCAGCAGCCTGAGTATGGGGCCAGATACGCAGTATTTT. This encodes CASSLSMGPDTQYF.

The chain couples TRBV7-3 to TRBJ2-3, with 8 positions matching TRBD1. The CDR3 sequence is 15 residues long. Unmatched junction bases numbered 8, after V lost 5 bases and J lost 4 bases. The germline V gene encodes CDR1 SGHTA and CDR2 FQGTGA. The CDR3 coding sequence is TGTGCCAGCAGCCCTGGACAGGGTTGGGCAGATACGCAGTATTTT. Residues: CASSPGQGWADTQYF.

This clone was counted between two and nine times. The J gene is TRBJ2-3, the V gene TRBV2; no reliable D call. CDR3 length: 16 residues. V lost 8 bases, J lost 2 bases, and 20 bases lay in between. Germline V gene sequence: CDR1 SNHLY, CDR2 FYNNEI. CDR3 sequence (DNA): TGTGCCAGCCCGTCATCAACGAGAGGCAACACAGATACGCAGTATTTT. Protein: CASPSSTRGNTDTQYF.

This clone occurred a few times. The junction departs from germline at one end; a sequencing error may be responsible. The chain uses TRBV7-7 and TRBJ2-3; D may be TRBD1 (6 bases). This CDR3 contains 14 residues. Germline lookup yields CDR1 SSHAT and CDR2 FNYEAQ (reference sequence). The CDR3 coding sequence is TGTGCTAGCAGCCAAGACAGGCACACAGATACGCAGTATTTT. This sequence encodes CASSQDRHTDTQYF.

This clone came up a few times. In DNA form, the CDR3 reads TGCGCCAGCAGCTTGTCCCAAGGGCAGAGCGTCCCCGGGGAGCTGTTTTTT. Its translation is CASSLSQGQSVPGELFF. This chain uses TRBV5-1 with TRBJ2-2; D is undetermined. Germline V gene lookup returns CDR1 SGHRS and CDR2 YFSETQ. The CDR3 consists of 17 residues. V was trimmed by 1 base and J by 6 bases, leaving 19 bases between them.

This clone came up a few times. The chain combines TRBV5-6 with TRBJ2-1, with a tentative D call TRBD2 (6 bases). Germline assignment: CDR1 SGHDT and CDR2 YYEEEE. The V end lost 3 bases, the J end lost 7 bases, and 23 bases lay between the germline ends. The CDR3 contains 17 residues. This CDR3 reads CASSSYGTGDLMNEQFF. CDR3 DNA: TGTGCCAGCAGCTCGTACGGTACGGGAGATCTTATGAATGAGCAGTTCTTC. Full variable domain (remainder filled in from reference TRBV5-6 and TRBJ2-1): DAGVTQSPTHLIKTRGQQVTLRCSPKSGHDTVSWYQQALGQGPQFIFQYYEEEERQRGNFPDRFSGHQFPNYSSELNVNALLLGDSALYLCASSSYGTGDLMNEQFFGPGTRLTVL.

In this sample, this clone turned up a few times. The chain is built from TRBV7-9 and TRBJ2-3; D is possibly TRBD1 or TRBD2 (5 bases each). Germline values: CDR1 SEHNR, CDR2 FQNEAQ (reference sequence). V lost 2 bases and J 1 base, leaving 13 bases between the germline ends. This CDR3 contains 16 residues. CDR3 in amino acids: CASSLWGRRGTDTQYF. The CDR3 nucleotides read TGTGCCAGCAGCTTATGGGGGAGACGGGGCACAGATACGCAGTATTTT.

The CDR3 sequence: CASSRREGNEQFF. In DNA form, the CDR3 reads TGTGCCAGCAGCCGCCGGGAGGGCAATGAGCAGTTCTTC. The chain has TRBV6-6 and TRBJ2-1; 8 nucleotides agree with TRBD2. The CDR3 sequence is 13 residues long. After removal of 6 bases from V and 6 bases from J, the junction contained 4 bases not matched to a gene. Germline CDR1 reads MNHNY; CDR2 reads SVGAGI (reference sequence).

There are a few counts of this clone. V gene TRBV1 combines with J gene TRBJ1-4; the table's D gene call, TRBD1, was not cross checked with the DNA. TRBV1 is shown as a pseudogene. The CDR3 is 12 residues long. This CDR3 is CTSNLRGEKLFF. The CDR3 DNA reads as TGCACCAGCAACCTCAGGGGTGAAAAACTGTTTTTT.

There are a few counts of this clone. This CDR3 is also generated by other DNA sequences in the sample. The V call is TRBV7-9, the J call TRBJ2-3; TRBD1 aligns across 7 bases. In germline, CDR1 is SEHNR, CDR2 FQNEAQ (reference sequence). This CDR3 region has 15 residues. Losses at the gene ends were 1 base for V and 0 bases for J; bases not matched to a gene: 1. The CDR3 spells CASSLGQGSTDTQYF. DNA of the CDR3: TGTGCCAGCAGCTTAGGACAGGGCAGCACAGATACGCAGTATTTT.